The 20 T cell receptor beta chains presented below share a single source sample, sequenced in a study of T cells in Graves' hyperthyroidism and ophthalmopathy (dated by TCRdb to the late 2010s). Library preparation was by multiplex PCR. Sequenced using an Illumina HiSeq 2000. Amplification of TCR beta CDR3 regions was carried out from RNA transcripts. A first-round RT-PCR of the TCR CDR3 used the HTBI primer set with the Qiagen OneStep RT-PCR kit. TCRdb handled the public reads itself, with Q25 trimming in fastp and clone calling in MiXCR, and kept productive beta chains. All rows with the same CDR3 protein become a single entry with the most common DNA and genes. This sample gives about 350,000 distinct CDR3 sequences in total; 12% to 15% of them show up just once. The biggest ten clones account for approximately 20% of the sample. The sample consisted of blood. These receptors were collected from a woman aged 60-70 years with Graves' ophthalmopathy.

This clonotype was recorded many times. The genes are TRBV20-1 and TRBJ1-1; a possible D gene is TRBD1 (5 bases). V lost 3 bases and J 7 bases, leaving 15 bases between the germline ends. The CDR3 consists of 13 residues. Germline V gene data show CDR1 as DFQATT and CDR2 as SNEGSKA (reference sequence). The CDR3 here is CSARPTRADEAFF. In DNA, the CDR3 is TGCAGTGCTAGGCCCACCAGGGCCGATGAAGCTTTCTTT.

In this sample, this clonotype turned up many times. Written as DNA, the CDR3 is TGCAGTGCTCCAAAGAGGACTAGCGGCTATGGCACAGATACGCAGTATTTT. Its translation: CSAPKRTSGYGTDTQYF. V usage is TRBV20-1 and J usage is TRBJ2-3; 10 bases match TRBD2. Germline V CDR1 and CDR2: DFQATT, SNEGSKA (reference sequence). This CDR3 comprises 17 residues. J was trimmed by 1 base and V by 5 bases; bases with no gene match: 12.

Many counts were recorded for this clonotype. The chain combines TRBV20-1 with TRBJ2-7; TRBD2 matches at 12 bases. The CDR3 runs 17 residues. The J segment lost 7 bases and the V segment lost 2 bases, leaving 15 bases of the junction unmatched. CDR1 is DFQATT, CDR2 SNEGSKA, per germline (reference sequence). CDR3 region: CSARTRLAGALGGEQYF. The CDR3, as DNA: TGCAGTGCTAGAACGCGACTAGCGGGAGCCCTGGGGGGGGAGCAGTACTTC.

V usage is TRBV28 and J usage is TRBJ1-1; D is perhaps TRBD1 (5 bases). Trimming stripped 5 bases from V and 6 bases from J, with 19 bases between. The CDR3 has 15 residues. Germline CDR1 reads MDHEN; CDR2 reads SYDVKM. The CDR3 spells CASSLDKGQDAEAFF. The CDR3 nucleotides read TGTGCCAGCAGTCTGGACAAGGGGCAGGACGCTGAAGCTTTCTTT.

The V call is TRBV25-1, the J call TRBJ2-7; 15 positions match TRBD2. The ends lost 7 bases at V and 3 bases at J; junction bases unmatched: 10. CDR3 length: 17 amino acids. CDR1 is MGHDK, CDR2 SYGVNS, per germline. CDR3 nucleotide sequence: TGTGCCAGCACCCATCCCGGGACTAGCGGGAGGTTCTACGAGCAGTACTTC. Translating it yields CASTHPGTSGRFYEQYF.

This clonotype showed up many times. This sequence joins TRBV3-1 and TRBJ2-7; 7 bases line up with TRBD2. The V gene end was trimmed by 0 bases and the J gene end by 9 bases; junction bases not matched to a gene: 11. In germline, CDR1 is LGHDT, CDR2 YNNKEL (reference sequence). The CDR3 sequence is 15 residues long. The CDR3 loop reads CASSQDGGETTRQYF. The CDR3 DNA is TGTGCCAGCAGCCAAGATGGGGGGGAGACGACCAGGCAGTACTTC.

This clonotype has ten or more counts. The chain employs TRBV20-1 and TRBJ2-1; 13 bases align to TRBD2. V dropped 5 bases and J dropped 2; count of bases not matched to a gene: 6. CDR1 and CDR2 (germline): DFQATT, SNEGSKA (reference sequence). This CDR3 comprises 16 residues. The CDR3 sequence is CSADGGLAGTYNEQFF. Written as DNA, the CDR3 is TGCAGTGCTGATGGGGGACTAGCGGGAACCTACAATGAGCAGTTCTTC.

This clonotype has a count of ten or more. The chain uses TRBV6-5 and TRBJ1-1, with 8 bases matching TRBD1. V was clipped by 0 bases and J by 0 bases; unmatched bases: 9. Germline CDR1 and CDR2: MNHEY and SVGAGI. The CDR3 is made up of 18 amino acids. CDR3 amino acids: CASSYSSGGYLMNTEAFF. In DNA form, the CDR3 reads TGTGCCAGCAGTTACTCTTCAGGGGGCTACTTAATGAACACTGAAGCTTTCTTT.

This clonotype showed up just a few times. A much larger clone lies a single base off, so this may be a read error. The chain recombines TRBV3-1 with TRBJ1-4, with D possibly TRBD1 on 6 matching bases. The CDR3 has 14 amino acids. Per the germline V gene, CDR1 is LGHDT and CDR2 is YNNKEL (reference sequence). The CDR3 loop is CASSPRTANEKLVF. Written as DNA, the CDR3 is TGTGCCAGCAGCCCCCGGACAGCTAATGAAAAACTGGTTTTT.

The V call is TRBV4-1, the J call TRBJ1-1, with D tentatively TRBD1 (5 bases). V lost 5 bases and J lost 7, with 14 bases in between. Germline CDR1 and CDR2: MGHRA and YSYEKL. The CDR3 extends over 13 amino acids. The CDR3 nucleotides are TGCGCCAGCAGCGCAACGAGGGGTTTTGAAGCTTTCTTT. This sequence encodes CASSATRGFEAFF.

Notes on this clonotype: This may be a read error, as it is one base from a much larger clone. The chain uses TRBV28 and TRBJ1-2, with 7 nucleotides matching TRBD1. Germline V gene sequence: CDR1 MDHEN, CDR2 SYDVKM. CDR3 length: 12 amino acids. CDR3 bases: TGTGGCAGCAGACATAACAGGGGCGGCTACACCTTC. As protein: CGSRHNRGGYTF.

In its sample, this clonotype was seen many times. The chain is built from TRBV27 and TRBJ1-5; 7 bases agree with TRBD1. The germline CDR1 and CDR2 sequences are MNHEY and SMNVEV (reference sequence). The CDR3 has 14 residues. Trimming removed 9 bases from V and 2 bases from J; junction bases left unmatched: 7. The CDR3 DNA reads TGTGCCAGAATGACAGGGTGGGGCAATCAGCCCCAGCATTTT. The encoded protein is CARMTGWGNQPQHF.

This clonotype was observed at least ten times. The chain carries TRBV11-2 and TRBJ2-5, with D perhaps given as TRBD1 or TRBD2 (5 bases each). This CDR3 comprises 14 residues. The V gene lost 2 bases and the J gene lost 5 bases, with 12 bases spanning the gap. In germline, CDR1 is SGHAT, CDR2 FQNNGV. The CDR3 DNA follows: TGTGCCAGCAGCTTACTTTTGGGGGAGGAGACCCAGTACTTC. It codes for CASSLLLGEETQYF.

In the case of this clonotype: A much bigger clone sits one base away, suggesting this may be a read error. The chain couples TRBV13 to TRBJ2-7; TRBD2 aligns across 7 bases. Trimming at V came to 3 bases and at J to 6 bases, leaving 2 bases not matched to a gene. Germline lookup yields CDR1 PRHDT and CDR2 FYEKMQ (reference sequence). The CDR3 spans 12 residues. CDR3 residues: CASSLWGGEQYF. As DNA, the CDR3 is TGTGCCAGCAGCTTGTGGGGGGGCGAGCAGTACTTC.

This clonotype was recorded many times. The rearrangement uses TRBV30 and TRBJ2-5; 9 bases agree with TRBD2. This CDR3 has 14 residues. The V and J ends lost 5 bases and 4 bases, in that order; junction bases with no gene match: 8. Germline values: CDR1 GTSNPN, CDR2 SVGIG (reference sequence). This chain's CDR3 is CAWARGTSTETQYF. The CDR3 DNA is TGTGCCTGGGCCCGGGGGACTAGCACAGAGACCCAGTACTTC.

This clonotype was recorded many times. The rearrangement joins TRBV2 to TRBJ2-7; 8 positions match TRBD2. From germline, CDR1 is SNHLY and CDR2 FYNNEI. The length of the CDR3 is 12 residues. With 6 bases clipped from V and 6 bases from J, the junction kept 4 bases outside the gene matches. The CDR3 sequence: CASSRGGIEQYF. DNA for the CDR3: TGTGCCAGCAGCCGGGGGGGGATCGAGCAGTACTTC.

The chain links TRBV6-1 to TRBJ1-2, with 8 bases matching TRBD1. The CDR3 loop spans 15 amino acids. Germline trimming cut 7 bases from V and 8 bases from J; bases unmatched to any gene: 15. Per the germline V gene, CDR1 is MNHNS and CDR2 is SASEGT. DNA for the CDR3: TGTGCCAGCATCCTCAGGGGGGGGACAGGAGGCGGCTACACCTTC. Amino acid sequence: CASILRGGTGGGYTF.

This clonotype was found many times. The chain employs TRBV29-1 and TRBJ2-1; 8 bases map to TRBD2. The germline V gene has CDR1 SQVTM and CDR2 ANQGSEA. The V and J ends lost 0 bases and 7 bases, in that order; junction bases with no gene match: 2. The CDR3 runs 13 residues. The CDR3 sequence: CSVEEGGRNEQFF. CDR3 nucleotide sequence: TGCAGCGTTGAAGAAGGCGGGAGGAATGAGCAGTTCTTC.

This clonotype came up many times. The DNA for the CDR3 is TGTGCCAGCAGTTTAAGGGCTGACACAGATACGCAGTATTTT. Translated, it gives CASSLRADTDTQYF. This rearrangement joins TRBV27 to TRBJ2-3; D remains unclear. The V end lost 2 bases, the J end lost 2 bases, and 8 bases lay between the germline ends. There are 14 residues in the CDR3. Germline V CDR1 and CDR2: MNHEY, SMNVEV (reference sequence).

In its sample, this clonotype was seen a few times. V gene TRBV25-1 combines with J gene TRBJ1-3; D is unclear. Germline V gene sequence: CDR1 MGHDK, CDR2 SYGVNS. The CDR3 consists of 15 residues. Between the trimmed V and J ends, which lost 7 bases and 0 bases, there was a span of 13 bases. The CDR3 DNA is TGTGCCAGCACCACTTCGGGGTTCTCTGGAAACACCATATATTTT. It is translated as CASTTSGFSGNTIYF.